A single sample gave rise to the 25 T cell receptor beta chains below, sequenced in a study of T-cell memory formation after mild COVID-19. Via MiXCR, TCRdb re-called the 5' RACE reads, giving one row per CDR3 protein. This sample has about 560,000 distinct CDR3 sequences, with 15% to 20% found just once. The sequencing input was PBMCs or a T cell subset sorted from them (not recorded which). The origin of the receptors is an adult woman who had mild COVID-19 (a few samples of this study predate the infection). Cell type and time point are not known.

In this sample, this clonotype turned up a few times. The chain is built from TRBV6-5 and TRBJ2-1; 13 bases align to TRBD2. Looked up from germline, CDR1 is MNHEY and CDR2 is SVGAGI. The CDR3 sequence is 15 residues long. The V and J ends lost 4 bases and 11 bases, in that order; junction bases with no gene match: 8. CDR3 amino acids: CASSFPGTSGIKQFF. CDR3 nucleotide sequence: TGTGCCAGCAGTTTCCCCGGGACTAGCGGGATCAAGCAGTTCTTC.

In this sample, this clonotype turned up a few times. The V and J genes are TRBV11-3 and TRBJ2-1, with D tentatively TRBD2 (6 bases). The CDR3 is 13 amino acids. CDR1 is SGHNT and CDR2 is YENEEA in the germline V gene. Trimming took 1 base from V and 8 from J, leaving 9 bases between them. The CDR3 nucleotides read TGTGCCAGCAGCTTAGGTGCGGGGTATGAGCAGTTCTTC. This sequence encodes CASSLGAGYEQFF.

This clonotype was detected only a few times. This rearrangement joins TRBV7-9 to TRBJ2-5; 9 bases agree with TRBD2. Germline assignment: CDR1 SEHNR and CDR2 FQNEAQ (reference sequence). V shed 6 bases, J shed 5 bases, and the junction held 19 bases outside the gene matches. The CDR3 has 18 residues. The CDR3, as DNA: TGTGCCAGCAGTCACTTAGGATGGTCGCGGGAGGGCCGCGAGACCCAGTACTTC. This codes for CASSHLGWSREGRETQYF.

On this clonotype: Germline and junction disagree at one end, which may indicate a read error. This rearrangement joins TRBV7-7 to TRBJ2-5; 9 bases line up with TRBD1. The germline gives CDR1 SSHAT, CDR2 FNYEAQ (reference sequence). The CDR3 contains 15 residues. The chain's CDR3 is CASSRGTGQAETQYF. The CDR3 bases are TGTGCTAGCAGCCGTGGGACAGGGCAAGCAGAGACCCAGTACTTC.

V usage is TRBV6-2 or TRBV6-3 and J usage is TRBJ2-6; 9 bases line up with TRBD1. Germline loops: CDR1 MNHEY, CDR2 SVGEGT. V dropped 5 bases and J dropped 0; count of bases not matched to a gene: 8. The CDR3 consists of 18 residues. CDR3 in amino acids: CASSPGPTGGSGANVLTF. The CDR3, as DNA: TGTGCCAGCAGTCCCGGCCCGACAGGGGGCTCTGGGGCCAACGTCCTGACTTTC.

The chain employs TRBV12-3 or TRBV12-4 and TRBJ1-2; D not certain. This CDR3 has 13 residues. V was cut by 2 bases and J by 8 bases, with 12 bases left in between. The CDR3 DNA follows: TGTGCCAGCAGTTTACCTGGAAGGGAAGGCTACACCTTC. Its translation: CASSLPGREGYTF.

In its sample, this clonotype was seen a few times. The V and J genes are TRBV2 and TRBJ2-3, with 7 bases that match TRBD1. Germline assignment: CDR1 SNHLY and CDR2 FYNNEI. With V trimmed by 1 base and J by 8 bases, 6 bases remained unmatched. The CDR3 is made up of 14 amino acids. The CDR3 reads CASSEGGGWGTQYF. The DNA for the CDR3 is TGTGCCAGCAGTGAAGGAGGGGGCTGGGGTACGCAGTATTTT. Filled out from reference TRBV2 and TRBJ2-3, the complete variable domain reads EPEVTQTPSHQVTQMGQEVILRCVPISNHLYFYWYRQILGQKVEFLVSFYNNEISEKSEIFDDQFSVERPDGSNFTLKIRSTKLEDSAMYFCASSEGGGWGTQYFGPGTRLTVL.

V and J are TRBV13 and TRBJ2-2; 9 positions agree with TRBD1. V dropped 5 bases and J dropped 15; count of bases not matched to a gene: 19. Germline V gene sequence: CDR1 PRHDT, CDR2 FYEKMQ (reference sequence). CDR3 size: 16 residues. CDR3: CASSPRPSPGTGLLFF. Here the CDR3 DNA reads TGTGCCAGCAGCCCCCGGCCCTCCCCCGGGACAGGGTTGTTGTTTTTT.

This clonotype has just a few counts. This sequence joins TRBV2 and TRBJ2-6; 11 nucleotides align to TRBD2. The germline gives CDR1 SNHLY, CDR2 FYNNEI. V shed 1 base and J 0 bases; nucleotides not matched to a gene: 5. This CDR3 spans 19 amino acids. The chain's CDR3 is CASSEVRLAGFSGANVLTF. Written as DNA, the CDR3 is TGTGCCAGCAGTGAAGTTAGACTAGCGGGGTTCTCTGGGGCCAACGTCCTGACTTTC.

The chain employs TRBV5-1 and TRBJ2-7, with D possibly being TRBD2 (6 bases). Trimming took 0 bases from V and 6 from J, leaving 10 bases between them. CDR3 length: 13 amino acids. The V gene's germline CDR1 is SGHRS and CDR2 YFSETQ. The CDR3 protein is CASSLEDYSEQYF. The CDR3 DNA sequence: TGCGCCAGCAGCTTGGAGGACTACTCCGAGCAGTACTTC.

This sequence joins TRBV7-2 and TRBJ1-2; D perhaps matches TRBD1 (5 bases). The CDR3 is made up of 14 amino acids. Germline values: CDR1 SGHTA, CDR2 FQGNSA. The V end was cut by 5 bases, the J end by 3 bases, with 13 bases between. The CDR3 is CASSRTREDYGYTF. The CDR3 DNA is TGTGCCAGCAGCCGGACCAGGGAAGACTATGGCTACACCTTC.

V usage is TRBV7-9 and J usage is TRBJ2-7, with D tentatively TRBD1 (5 bases). The CDR3 spans 13 residues. Germline V gene data show CDR1 as SEHNR and CDR2 as FQNEAQ (reference sequence). Between the trimmed V and J ends, which lost 5 bases and 3 bases, there was a span of 11 bases. The CDR3 is CASSRTGFYEQYF. The CDR3 DNA reads as TGTGCCAGCAGCCGAACAGGTTTCTACGAGCAGTACTTC.

A note on this clonotype: One base away lies a much larger clone, so this may be a sequencing read error. The chain couples TRBV7-2 to TRBJ2-7; no clear D gene. The V end was cut by 5 bases, the J end by 1 base, with 6 bases between. The CDR3 extends over 12 amino acids. Per the germline V gene, CDR1 is SGHTA and CDR2 is FQGNSA. The CDR3 protein is CASSRISYEQYF. The CDR3 nucleotides are TGTGCCAGCAGCCGTATTTCCTACGAGCAGTACTTC.

Turning to this clonotype: This may be a read error: a much more frequent sequence differs by one nucleotide. This chain connects TRBV2 to TRBJ2-7; no clear D gene. With 4 bases removed from V and 3 bases from J, the gap between germline ends came to 7 bases. CDR1 and CDR2 from the germline V gene are SNHLY and FYNNEI. The CDR3 spans 12 residues. The CDR3 sequence: CASSARGYEQYF. CDR3 sequence (DNA): TGTGCCAGCAGTGCAAGAGGCTACGAGCAGTACTTC.

This clonotype has at least ten counts. The chain carries TRBV20-1 and TRBJ2-7; D is unclear. V was clipped by 6 bases and J by 0 bases, with 12 bases between them. Germline loops: CDR1 DFQATT, CDR2 SNEGSKA (reference sequence). The CDR3 totals 13 residues. The CDR3: CSAPRTHSYEQYF. CDR3 nucleotides: TGCAGTGCCCCGCGGACCCACTCCTACGAGCAGTACTTC.

The chain is built from TRBV7-2 and TRBJ1-6; no definite D call. Trimming pared 2 bases from V and 5 bases from J, leaving 13 bases between. This CDR3 is 16 amino acids long. The germline V gene has CDR1 SGHTA and CDR2 FQGNSA. The CDR3 here is CASSLIPGVHNSPLHF. In DNA, the CDR3 is TGTGCCAGCAGCTTAATACCGGGAGTTCATAATTCACCCCTCCACTTT.

The rearrangement uses TRBV12-3 or TRBV12-4 and TRBJ2-1; perhaps TRBD2 as D (6 bases). The ends were cut back, 5 bases at V and 2 bases at J, with 22 bases in the middle. This CDR3 is 18 amino acids long. CDR3 region: CASSPPFGSGPPYNEQFF. The CDR3, as DNA: TGTGCCAGCAGTCCCCCCTTCGGGAGCGGACCTCCCTACAATGAGCAGTTCTTC.

This clonotype has just a few counts. The genes are TRBV29-1 and TRBJ2-7, with a possible D match to TRBD1 (5 bases). Between the trimmed V and J ends, which lost 7 bases and 5 bases, there was a span of 18 bases. This CDR3 is 13 amino acids long. Germline values: CDR1 SQVTM, CDR2 ANQGSEA. CDR3 bases: TGCAGCGGGAAACCAGCTCAGGGTGACGAGCAGTACTTC. This codes for CSGKPAQGDEQYF.

The chain combines TRBV6-6 with TRBJ2-5; TRBD2 matches 7 bases. The CDR3 has 14 residues. V trimming: 1 base; J trimming: 2 bases; junction bases outside the gene matches: 1. Germline values: CDR1 MNHNY, CDR2 SVGAGI (reference sequence). Here the CDR3 reads CASSYFGGQETQYF. Written as DNA, the CDR3 is TGTGCCAGCAGTTACTTCGGGGGGCAAGAGACCCAGTACTTC.

J is TRBJ2-7 and V is TRBV27, with 7 bases that match TRBD2. CDR1 and CDR2 from the germline V gene are MNHEY and SMNVEV (reference sequence). With 2 bases clipped from V and 0 bases from J, the junction kept 7 bases outside the gene matches. This CDR3 contains 16 residues. This chain's CDR3 is CASSLKGGTYSYEQYF. The CDR3 coding sequence is TGTGCCAGCAGTTTAAAGGGAGGGACTTACTCCTACGAGCAGTACTTC.

This clonotype was observed a few times. The chain uses TRBV4-1 and TRBJ1-4; weak D call: TRBD1 (6 bases). The CDR3 covers 16 residues. CDR1 is MGHRA and CDR2 is YSYEKL in the germline V gene. V lost 1 base to trimming and J lost 7 bases, with 16 bases between them. CDR3 DNA: TGCGCCAGCAGCCAAGGGCAGGGGAAGTCGGCTGAAAAACTGTTTTTT. Encoded protein: CASSQGQGKSAEKLFF.

The DNA for the CDR3 is TGCAGTGCTACCGACGACAGGGCGTACGAGCAGTACTTC. This sequence encodes CSATDDRAYEQYF. The chain combines TRBV20-1 with TRBJ2-7; 7 positions agree with TRBD1. J gave up 4 bases and V 4 bases, and 7 bases lay outside the gene matches. The germline V gene has CDR1 DFQATT and CDR2 SNEGSKA (reference sequence). CDR3 length equals 13 residues.

V gene TRBV5-1 combines with J gene TRBJ2-7, with D perhaps TRBD1 or TRBD2 (5 bases each). V lost 4 bases and J lost 3, with 14 bases in between. The V gene's germline CDR1 is SGHRS and CDR2 YFSETQ. The CDR3 covers 14 residues. The CDR3 DNA reads TGCGCCAGCAGCCTCCGGGACGGGATCTACGAGCAGTACTTC. Residues: CASSLRDGIYEQYF.

The chain has TRBV12-3 or TRBV12-4 and TRBJ2-7; D is unresolved. V lost 6 bases to trimming and J lost 0 bases, with 12 bases between them. There are 14 residues in the CDR3. The CDR3 DNA reads as TGTGCCAGCAGGCAGAGGCTAACCTCCTACGAGCAGTACTTC. Translating gives CASRQRLTSYEQYF.

The chain uses TRBV29-1 and TRBJ1-2, with 7 bases identical to TRBD1. Germline CDR1 reads SQVTM; CDR2 reads ANQGSEA. The CDR3 is 11 residues long. V lost 6 bases and J lost 11; bases outside the gene matches: 9. CDR3 DNA: TGCAGCGTACGGGACAGCTTACCGTACACCTTC. Residues: CSVRDSLPYTF.